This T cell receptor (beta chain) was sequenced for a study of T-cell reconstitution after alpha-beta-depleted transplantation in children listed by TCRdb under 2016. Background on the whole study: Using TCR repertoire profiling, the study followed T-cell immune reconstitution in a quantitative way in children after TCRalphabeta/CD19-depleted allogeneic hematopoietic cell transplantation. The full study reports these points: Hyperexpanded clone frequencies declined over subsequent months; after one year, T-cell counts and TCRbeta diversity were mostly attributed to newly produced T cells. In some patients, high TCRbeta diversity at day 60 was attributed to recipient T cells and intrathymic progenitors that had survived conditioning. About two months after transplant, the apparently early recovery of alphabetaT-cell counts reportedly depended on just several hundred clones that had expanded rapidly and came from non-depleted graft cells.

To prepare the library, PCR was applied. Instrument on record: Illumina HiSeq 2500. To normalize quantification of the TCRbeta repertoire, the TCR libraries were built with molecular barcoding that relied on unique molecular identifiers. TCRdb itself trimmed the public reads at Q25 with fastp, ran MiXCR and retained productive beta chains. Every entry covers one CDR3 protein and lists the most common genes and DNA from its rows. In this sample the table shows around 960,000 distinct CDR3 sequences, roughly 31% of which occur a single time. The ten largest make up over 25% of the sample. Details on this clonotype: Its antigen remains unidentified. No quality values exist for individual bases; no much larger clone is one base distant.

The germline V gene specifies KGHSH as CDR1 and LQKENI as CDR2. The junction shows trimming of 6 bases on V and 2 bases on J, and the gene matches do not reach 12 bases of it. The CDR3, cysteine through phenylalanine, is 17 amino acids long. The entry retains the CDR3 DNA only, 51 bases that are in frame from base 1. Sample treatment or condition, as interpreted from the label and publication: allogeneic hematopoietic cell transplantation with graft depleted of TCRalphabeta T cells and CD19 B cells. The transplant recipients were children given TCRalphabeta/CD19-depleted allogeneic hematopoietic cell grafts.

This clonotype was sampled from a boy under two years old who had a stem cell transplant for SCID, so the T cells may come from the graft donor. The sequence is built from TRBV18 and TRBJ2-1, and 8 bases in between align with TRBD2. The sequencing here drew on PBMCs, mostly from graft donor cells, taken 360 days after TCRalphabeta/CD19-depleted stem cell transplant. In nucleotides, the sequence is TGTGCCAGCTCGTCTTCGGGGGGGCCTTTAGCCTACAATGAGCAGTTCTTC. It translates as CASSSSGGPLAYNEQFF.